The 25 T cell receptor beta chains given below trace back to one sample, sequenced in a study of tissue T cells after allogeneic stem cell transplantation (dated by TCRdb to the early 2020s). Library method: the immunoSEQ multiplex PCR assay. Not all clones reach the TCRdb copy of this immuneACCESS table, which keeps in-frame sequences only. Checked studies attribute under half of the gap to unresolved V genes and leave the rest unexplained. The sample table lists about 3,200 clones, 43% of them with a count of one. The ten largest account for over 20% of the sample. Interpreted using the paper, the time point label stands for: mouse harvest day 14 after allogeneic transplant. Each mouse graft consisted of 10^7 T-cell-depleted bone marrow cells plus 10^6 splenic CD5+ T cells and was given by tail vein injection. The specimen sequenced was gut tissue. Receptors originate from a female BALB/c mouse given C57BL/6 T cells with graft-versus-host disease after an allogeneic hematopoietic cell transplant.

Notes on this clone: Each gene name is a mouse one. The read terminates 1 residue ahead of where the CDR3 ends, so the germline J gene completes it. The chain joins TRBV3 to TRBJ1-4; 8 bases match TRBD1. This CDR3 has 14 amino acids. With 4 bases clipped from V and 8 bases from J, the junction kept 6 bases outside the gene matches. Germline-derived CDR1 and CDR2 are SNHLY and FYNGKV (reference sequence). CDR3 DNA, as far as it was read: TGTGCCAGCAGCTCCAGGGGGCGGCGGGAAAGATTATTT. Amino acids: CASSSRGRRERLF. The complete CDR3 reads CASSSRGRRERLFF.

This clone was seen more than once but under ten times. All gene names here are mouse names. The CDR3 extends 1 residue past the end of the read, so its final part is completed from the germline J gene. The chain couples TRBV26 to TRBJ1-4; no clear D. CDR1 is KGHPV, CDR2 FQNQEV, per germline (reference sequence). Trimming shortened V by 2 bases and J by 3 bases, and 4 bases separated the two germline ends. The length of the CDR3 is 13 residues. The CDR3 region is CASSLRANERLFF. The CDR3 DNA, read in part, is TGTGCCAGCAGTCTGCGAGCCAACGAAAGATTATTT.

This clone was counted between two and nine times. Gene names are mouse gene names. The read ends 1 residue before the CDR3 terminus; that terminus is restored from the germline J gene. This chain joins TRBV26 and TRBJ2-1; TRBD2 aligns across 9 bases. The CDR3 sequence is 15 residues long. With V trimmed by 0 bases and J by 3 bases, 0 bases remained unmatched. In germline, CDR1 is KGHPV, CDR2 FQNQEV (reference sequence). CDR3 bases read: TGTGCCAGCAGTCTGTCACTGGGGGGCTATGCTGAGCAGTTC. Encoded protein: CASSLSLGGYAEQF. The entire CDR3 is CASSLSLGGYAEQFF.

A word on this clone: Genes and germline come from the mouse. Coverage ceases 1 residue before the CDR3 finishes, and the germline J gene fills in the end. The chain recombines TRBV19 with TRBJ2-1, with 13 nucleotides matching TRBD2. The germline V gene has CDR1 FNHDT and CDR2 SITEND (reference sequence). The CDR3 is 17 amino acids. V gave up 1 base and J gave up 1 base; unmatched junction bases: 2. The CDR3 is CASSIRDWGGNYAEQFF. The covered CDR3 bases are TGTGCCAGCAGTATACGGGACTGGGGGGGGAACTATGCTGAGCAGTTC. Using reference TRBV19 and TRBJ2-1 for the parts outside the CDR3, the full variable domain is GGIITQTPKFLIGQEGQKLTLKCQQNFNHDTMYWYRQDSGKGLRLIYYSITENDLQKGDLSEGYDASREKKSSFSLTVTSAQKNEMAVFLCASSIRDWGGNYAEQFFGPGTRLTVL.

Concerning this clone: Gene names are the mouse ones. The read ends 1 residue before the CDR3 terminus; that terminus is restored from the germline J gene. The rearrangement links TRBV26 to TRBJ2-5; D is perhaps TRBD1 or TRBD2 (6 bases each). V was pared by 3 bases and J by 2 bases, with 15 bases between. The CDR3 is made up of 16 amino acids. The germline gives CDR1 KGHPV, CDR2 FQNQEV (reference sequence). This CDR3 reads CASSLPGARGQDTQYF. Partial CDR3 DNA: TGTGCCAGCAGTCTTCCGGGGGCGCGGGGCCAAGACACCCAGTAC.

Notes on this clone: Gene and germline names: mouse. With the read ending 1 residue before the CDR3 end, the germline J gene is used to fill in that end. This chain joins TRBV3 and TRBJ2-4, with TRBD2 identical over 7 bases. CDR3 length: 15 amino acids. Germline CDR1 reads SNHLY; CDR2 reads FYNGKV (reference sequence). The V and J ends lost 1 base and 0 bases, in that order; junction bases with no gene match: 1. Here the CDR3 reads CASSLGGGSQNTLYF. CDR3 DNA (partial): TGTGCCAGCAGCTTAGGGGGGGGTAGTCAAAACACCTTGTAC.

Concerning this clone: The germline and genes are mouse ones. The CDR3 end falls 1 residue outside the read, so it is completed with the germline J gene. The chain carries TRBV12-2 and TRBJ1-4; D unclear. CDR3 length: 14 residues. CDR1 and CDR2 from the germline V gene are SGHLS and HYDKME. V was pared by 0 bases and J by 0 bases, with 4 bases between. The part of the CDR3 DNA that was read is TGTGCCAGCTCTCTCGGGGTTTCCAACGAAAGATTATTT. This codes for CASSLGVSNERLF. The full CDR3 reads CASSLGVSNERLFF.

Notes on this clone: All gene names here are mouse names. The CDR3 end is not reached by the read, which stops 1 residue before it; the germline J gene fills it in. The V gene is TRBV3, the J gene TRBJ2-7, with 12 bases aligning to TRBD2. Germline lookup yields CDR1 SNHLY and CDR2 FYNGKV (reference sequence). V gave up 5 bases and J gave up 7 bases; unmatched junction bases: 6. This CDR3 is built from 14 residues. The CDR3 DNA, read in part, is TGTGCCAGCAGCCCAGACTGGGGGGGCAGGGAACAGTAC. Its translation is CASSPDWGGREQY. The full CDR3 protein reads CASSPDWGGREQYF.

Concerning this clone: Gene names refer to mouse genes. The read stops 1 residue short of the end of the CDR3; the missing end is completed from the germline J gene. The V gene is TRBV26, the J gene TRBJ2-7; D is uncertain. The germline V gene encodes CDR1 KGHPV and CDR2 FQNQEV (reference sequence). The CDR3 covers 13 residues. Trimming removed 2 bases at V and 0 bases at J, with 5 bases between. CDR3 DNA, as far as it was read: TGTGCCAGCAGTCTGGAGGTCTCCTATGAACAGTAC. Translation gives CASSLEVSYEQY. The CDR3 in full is CASSLEVSYEQYF.

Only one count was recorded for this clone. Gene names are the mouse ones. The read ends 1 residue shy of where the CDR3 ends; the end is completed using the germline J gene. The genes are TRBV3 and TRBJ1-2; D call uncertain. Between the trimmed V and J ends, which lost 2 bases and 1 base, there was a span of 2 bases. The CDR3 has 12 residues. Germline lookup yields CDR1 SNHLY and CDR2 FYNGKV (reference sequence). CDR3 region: CASSLQNSDYTF. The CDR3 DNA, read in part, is TGTGCCAGCAGCTTACAAAACTCCGACTACACC. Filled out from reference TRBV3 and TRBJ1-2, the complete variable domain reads GPKVLQIPSHQIIDMGQMVTLNCDPVSNHLYFYWYKQILGQQMEFLVNFYNGKVMEKSKLFKDQFSVERPDGSYFTLKIQPTALEDSAVYFCASSLQNSDYTFGSGTRLLVI.

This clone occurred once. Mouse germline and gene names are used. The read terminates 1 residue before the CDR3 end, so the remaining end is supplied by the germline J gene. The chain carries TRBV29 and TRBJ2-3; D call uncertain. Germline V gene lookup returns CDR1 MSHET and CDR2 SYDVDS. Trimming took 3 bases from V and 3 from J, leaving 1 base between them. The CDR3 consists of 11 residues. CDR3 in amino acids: CASSLAETLYF. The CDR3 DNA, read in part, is TGTGCTAGCAGTTTGGCAGAAACGCTGTAT.

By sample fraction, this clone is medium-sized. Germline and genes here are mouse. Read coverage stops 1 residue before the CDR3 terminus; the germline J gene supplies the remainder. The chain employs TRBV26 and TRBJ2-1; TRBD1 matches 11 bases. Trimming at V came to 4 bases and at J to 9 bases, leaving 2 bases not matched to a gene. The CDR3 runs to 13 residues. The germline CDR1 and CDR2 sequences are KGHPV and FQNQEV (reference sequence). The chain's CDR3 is CASSRTGGGEQFF. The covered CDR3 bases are TGTGCCAGCAGTCGGACAGGGGGCGGTGAGCAGTTC.

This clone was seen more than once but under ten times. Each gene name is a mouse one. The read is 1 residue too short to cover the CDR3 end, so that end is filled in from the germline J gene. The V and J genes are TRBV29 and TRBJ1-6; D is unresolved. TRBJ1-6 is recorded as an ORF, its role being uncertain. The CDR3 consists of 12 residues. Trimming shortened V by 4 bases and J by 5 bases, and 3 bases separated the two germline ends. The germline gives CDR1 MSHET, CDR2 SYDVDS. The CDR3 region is CASSSNNSPLYF. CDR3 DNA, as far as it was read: TGTGCTAGCAGTTCAAATAATTCGCCCCTCTAC.

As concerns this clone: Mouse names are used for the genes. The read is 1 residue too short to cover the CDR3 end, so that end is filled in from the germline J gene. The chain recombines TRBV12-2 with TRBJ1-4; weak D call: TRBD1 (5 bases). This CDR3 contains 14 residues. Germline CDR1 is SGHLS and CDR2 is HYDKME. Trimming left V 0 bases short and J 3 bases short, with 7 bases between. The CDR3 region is CASSLRGPNERLFF. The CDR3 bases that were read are TGTGCCAGCTCTCTCAGGGGTCCCAACGAAAGATTATTT.

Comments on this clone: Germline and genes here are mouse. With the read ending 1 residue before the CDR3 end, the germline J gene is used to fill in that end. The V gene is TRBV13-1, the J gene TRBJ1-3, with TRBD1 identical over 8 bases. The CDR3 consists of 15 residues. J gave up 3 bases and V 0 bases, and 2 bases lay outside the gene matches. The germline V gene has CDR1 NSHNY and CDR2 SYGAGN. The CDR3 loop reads CASSDAGQGGNTLYF. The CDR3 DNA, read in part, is TGTGCCAGCAGTGATGCAGGACAGGGTGGAAATACGCTCTAT.

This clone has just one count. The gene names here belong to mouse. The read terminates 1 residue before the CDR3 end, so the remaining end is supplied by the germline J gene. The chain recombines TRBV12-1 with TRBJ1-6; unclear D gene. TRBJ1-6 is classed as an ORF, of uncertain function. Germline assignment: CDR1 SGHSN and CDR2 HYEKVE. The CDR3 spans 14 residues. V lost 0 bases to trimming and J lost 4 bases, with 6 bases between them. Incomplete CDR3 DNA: TGTGCCAGCTCTCTCAACAAATATAATTCGCCCCTCTAC. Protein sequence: CASSLNKYNSPLY. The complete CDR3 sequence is CASSLNKYNSPLYF.

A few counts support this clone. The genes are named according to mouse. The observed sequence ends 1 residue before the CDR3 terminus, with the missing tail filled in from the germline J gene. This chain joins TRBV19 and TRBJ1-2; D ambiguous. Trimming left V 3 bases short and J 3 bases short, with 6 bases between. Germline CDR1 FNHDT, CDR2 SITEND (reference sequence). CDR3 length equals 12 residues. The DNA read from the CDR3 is TGTGCCAGCAGTAGAGGGTACTCCGACTACACC. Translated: CASSRGYSDYT. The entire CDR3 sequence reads CASSRGYSDYTF. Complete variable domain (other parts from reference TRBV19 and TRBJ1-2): GGIITQTPKFLIGQEGQKLTLKCQQNFNHDTMYWYRQDSGKGLRLIYYSITENDLQKGDLSEGYDASREKKSSFSLTVTSAQKNEMAVFLCASSRGYSDYTFGSGTRLLVI.

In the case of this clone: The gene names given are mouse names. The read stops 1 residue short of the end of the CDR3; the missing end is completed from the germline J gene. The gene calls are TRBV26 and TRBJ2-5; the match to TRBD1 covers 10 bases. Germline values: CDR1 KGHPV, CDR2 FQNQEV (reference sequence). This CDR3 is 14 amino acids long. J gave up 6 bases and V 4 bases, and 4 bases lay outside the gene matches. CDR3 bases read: TGTGCCAGCAGTCAACCGGGACAGGGGGACACCCAGTAC. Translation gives CASSQPGQGDTQY. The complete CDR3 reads CASSQPGQGDTQYF.

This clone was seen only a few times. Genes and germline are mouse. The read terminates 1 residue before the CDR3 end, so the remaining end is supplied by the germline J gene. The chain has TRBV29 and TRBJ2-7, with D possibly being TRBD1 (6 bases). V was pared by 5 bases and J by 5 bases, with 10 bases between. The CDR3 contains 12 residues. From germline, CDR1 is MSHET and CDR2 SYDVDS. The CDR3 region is CASSPQGDEQYF. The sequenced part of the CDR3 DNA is TGTGCTAGCAGTCCACAGGGAGATGAACAGTAC.

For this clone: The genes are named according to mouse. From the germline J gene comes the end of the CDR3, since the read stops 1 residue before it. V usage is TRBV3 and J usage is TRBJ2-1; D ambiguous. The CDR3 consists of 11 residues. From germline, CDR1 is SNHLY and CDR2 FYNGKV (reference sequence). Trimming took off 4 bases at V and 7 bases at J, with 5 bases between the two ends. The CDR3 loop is CASSSLAEQFF. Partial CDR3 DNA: TGTGCCAGCAGCTCACTGGCTGAGCAGTTC.

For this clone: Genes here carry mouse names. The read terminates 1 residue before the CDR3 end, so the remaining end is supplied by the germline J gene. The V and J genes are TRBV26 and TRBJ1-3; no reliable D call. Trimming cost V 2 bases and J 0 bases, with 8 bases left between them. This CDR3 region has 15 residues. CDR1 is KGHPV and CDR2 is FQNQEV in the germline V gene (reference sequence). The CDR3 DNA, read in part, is TGTGCCAGCAGTCTGACAGCAAATTCTGGAAATACGCTCTAT. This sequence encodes CASSLTANSGNTLY. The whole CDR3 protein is CASSLTANSGNTLYF.

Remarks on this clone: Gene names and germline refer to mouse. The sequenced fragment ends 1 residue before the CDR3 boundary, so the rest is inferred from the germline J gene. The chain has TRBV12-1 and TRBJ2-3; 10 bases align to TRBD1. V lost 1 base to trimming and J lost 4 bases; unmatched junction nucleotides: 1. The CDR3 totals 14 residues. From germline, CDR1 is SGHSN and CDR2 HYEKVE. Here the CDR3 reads CASSLGQGSETLYF. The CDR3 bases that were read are TGTGCCAGCTCTCTGGGACAGGGGTCAGAAACGCTGTAT.

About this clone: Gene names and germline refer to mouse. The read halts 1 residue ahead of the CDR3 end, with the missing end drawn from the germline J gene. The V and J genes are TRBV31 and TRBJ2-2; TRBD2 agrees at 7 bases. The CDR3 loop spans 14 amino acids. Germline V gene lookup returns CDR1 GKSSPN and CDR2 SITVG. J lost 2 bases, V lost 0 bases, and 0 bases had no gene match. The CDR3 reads CAWSLGGNTGQLYF. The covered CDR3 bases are TGTGCCTGGAGTCTTGGGGGGAACACCGGGCAGCTCTAC.

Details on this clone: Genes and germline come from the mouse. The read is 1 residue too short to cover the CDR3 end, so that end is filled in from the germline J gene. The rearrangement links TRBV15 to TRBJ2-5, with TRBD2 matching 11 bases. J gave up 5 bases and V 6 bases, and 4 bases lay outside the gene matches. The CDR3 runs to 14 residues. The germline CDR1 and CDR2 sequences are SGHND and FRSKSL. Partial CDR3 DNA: TGTGCCAGCAGGCCCGGGACTGGGGGAGACACCCAGTAC. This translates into CASRPGTGGDTQY. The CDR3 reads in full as CASRPGTGGDTQYF.

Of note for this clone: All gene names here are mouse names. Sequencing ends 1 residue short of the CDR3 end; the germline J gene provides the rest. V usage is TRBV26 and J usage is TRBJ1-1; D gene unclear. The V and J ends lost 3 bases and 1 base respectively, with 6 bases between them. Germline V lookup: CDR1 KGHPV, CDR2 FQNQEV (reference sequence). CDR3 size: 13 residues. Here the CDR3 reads CASSLGKNTEVFF. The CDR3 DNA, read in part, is TGTGCCAGCAGTCTCGGCAAAAACACAGAAGTCTTC.